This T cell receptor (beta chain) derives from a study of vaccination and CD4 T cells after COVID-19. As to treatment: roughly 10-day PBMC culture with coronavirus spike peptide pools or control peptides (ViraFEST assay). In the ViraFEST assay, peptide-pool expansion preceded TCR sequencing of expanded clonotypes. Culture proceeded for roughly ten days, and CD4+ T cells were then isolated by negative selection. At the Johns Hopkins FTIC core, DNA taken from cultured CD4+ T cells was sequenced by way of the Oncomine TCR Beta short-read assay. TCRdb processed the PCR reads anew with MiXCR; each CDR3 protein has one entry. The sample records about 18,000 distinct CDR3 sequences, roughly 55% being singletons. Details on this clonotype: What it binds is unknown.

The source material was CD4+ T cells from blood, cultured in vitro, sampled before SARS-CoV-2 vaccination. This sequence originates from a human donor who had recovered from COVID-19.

CDR3 amino acids: CASSVQGQANYGYTF. CDR3 DNA sequence: TGTGCCAGCAGCGTTCAGGGCCAAGCTAACTATGGCTACACCTTC. The genes are TRBV11-2 and TRBJ1-2, with D perhaps TRBD1 (5 bases). The germline V gene encodes CDR1 SGHAT and CDR2 FQNNGV. CDR3 length equals 15 residues. Trimming took off 5 bases at V and 0 bases at J, with 13 bases between the two ends.